A single sample gave rise to the 13 T cell receptor beta chains below, sequenced in a study of siplizumab effects on memory and regulatory T cells. Data came from immunoSEQ multiplex PCR; TCRdb stores just in-frame clones and leaves some out. This table holds 85,000 to 130,000 clones, 92% found once. Sequenced: Tregs sorted from blood. These TCRs come from a human donor in good health.

The chain uses TRBV6-1 and TRBJ2-3, with TRBD2 matching 8 bases. The trim removed 4 bases at V and 7 bases at J, leaving 13 bases unmatched. CDR1 and CDR2 from the germline V gene are MNHNS and SASEGT. This CDR3 spans 16 amino acids. The CDR3 DNA reads TGTGCCAGCAGTGGACTCCAAGCGGGAGATATGTATACGCAGTATTTT. Its protein product is CASSGLQAGDMYTQYF.

This chain connects TRBV7-2 to TRBJ2-3, with TRBD2 identical over 14 bases. Germline CDR1 reads SGHTA; CDR2 reads FQGNSA. The CDR3 covers 17 residues. After removal of 5 bases from V and 2 bases from J, the junction contained 6 bases not matched to a gene. CDR3 nucleotide sequence: TGTGCCAGCAGCCCTAGGACTAGCGGGAGGTACACAGATACGCAGTATTTT. This sequence encodes CASSPRTSGRYTDTQYF.

A single count supports this clone. A junction boundary mismatches the germline segment, possibly from a read error. V usage is TRBV7-7 and J usage is TRBJ2-5, with D perhaps assigned TRBD1 or TRBD2 (5 bases each). Germline V gene sequence: CDR1 SSHAT, CDR2 FNYEAQ (reference sequence). This CDR3 comprises 13 residues. As DNA, the CDR3 is TGTGCTAGCAGCTTTGGGACGGGAGAGACCCAGTACTTC. This sequence encodes CASSFGTGETQYF. Combining the CDR3 with reference TRBV7-7 and TRBJ2-5 gives the whole variable domain GAGVSQSPRYKVTKRGQDVTLRCDPISSHATLYWYQQALGQGPEFLTYFNYEAQPDKSGLPSDRFSAERPEGSISTLTIQRTEQRDSAMYRCASSFGTGETQYFGPGTRLLVL.

The chain employs TRBV29-1 and TRBJ1-1, with 9 bases that match TRBD1. The CDR3 loop spans 12 amino acids. V was pared by 4 bases and J by 8 bases, with 5 bases of the junction left unmatched. Germline loops: CDR1 SQVTM, CDR2 ANQGSEA. CDR3 protein: CSVAGTGREAFF. The CDR3 nucleotides read TGCAGCGTTGCCGGGACAGGGAGGGAAGCTTTCTTT.

The chain couples TRBV7-3 to TRBJ2-1, with D perhaps matching TRBD1 (6 bases). The CDR3 loop spans 13 amino acids. CDR1 is SGHTA and CDR2 is FQGTGA in the germline V gene. Trimming shortened V by 5 bases and J by 4 bases, and 9 bases separated the two germline ends. The CDR3 spells CASSRTGYNEQFF. CDR3 DNA: TGTGCCAGCAGCCGAACAGGGTACAATGAGCAGTTCTTC.

On this clone itself: The sample holds other DNA sequences that translate to the same CDR3. This chain links TRBV5-1 with TRBJ2-5; TRBD2 matches at 15 bases. Germline assignment: CDR1 SGHRS and CDR2 YFSETQ. V shed 5 bases and J 4 bases; nucleotides not matched to a gene: 3. The CDR3 loop spans 15 amino acids. For the CDR3, the DNA is TGCGCCAGCAGTTCGGGACTAGCGGGAGGAGAGACCCAGTACTTC. Amino acids: CASSSGLAGGETQYF.

V is TRBV29-1 and J is TRBJ2-1; 10 bases are a match to TRBD2. V was clipped by 6 bases and J by 7 bases; unmatched bases: 3. Germline assignment: CDR1 SQVTM and CDR2 ANQGSEA. The CDR3 is made up of 12 amino acids. The CDR3 bases are TGCAGCGTCAGGACTAGCGGTAATGAGCAGTTCTTC. This gives the protein CSVRTSGNEQFF.

This clone was observed a single time. The chain carries TRBV5-4 and TRBJ2-3; 7 bases are a match to TRBD2. Trimming at V came to 10 bases and at J to 2 bases, leaving 10 bases not matched to a gene. The CDR3 is 14 residues long. CDR1 SGHNT and CDR2 YYREEE come from the germline V gene (reference sequence). The CDR3 coding sequence is TGTGCCGCCAAGGGAGCGGGGAACACAGATACGCAGTATTTT. The encoded protein is CAAKGAGNTDTQYF.

The V gene is TRBV10-3, the J gene TRBJ2-3, with D perhaps matching TRBD2 (6 bases). Trimming removed 10 bases at V and 0 bases at J, with 14 bases between. Germline V gene lookup returns CDR1 ENHRY and CDR2 SYGVKD. The CDR3 sequence is 14 residues long. CDR3 loop: CASGVGTSTDTQYF. The CDR3 region has the DNA TGTGCCAGCGGAGTTGGGACTAGCACAGATACGCAGTATTTT.

This chain uses TRBV19 with TRBJ2-3, with D unresolved. The V and J ends lost 8 bases and 2 bases respectively, with 14 bases between them. Germline CDR1 is LNHDA and CDR2 is SQIVND (reference sequence). The CDR3 is made up of 14 amino acids. DNA of the CDR3: TGTGCCAGTCGCCCCGGAGTCTACACAGATACGCAGTATTTT. Translation: CASRPGVYTDTQYF.

DNA of the CDR3: TGTGCCAGCAGACGCAACTCCGGGACAGGGTCTCCATATGGCTACACCTTC. It specifies CASRRNSGTGSPYGYTF. The chain recombines TRBV27 with TRBJ1-2; 9 nucleotides match TRBD1. This CDR3 comprises 17 residues. V trimming: 6 bases; J trimming: 5 bases; junction bases outside the gene matches: 16. CDR1 MNHEY and CDR2 SMNVEV come from the germline V gene (reference sequence).

V is TRBV5-1 and J is TRBJ1-1; TRBD1 aligns across 9 bases. The V and J ends lost 3 bases and 10 bases, in that order; junction bases with no gene match: 10. The CDR3 consists of 14 residues. Germline V gene sequence: CDR1 SGHRS, CDR2 YFSETQ. CDR3 sequence reads: CASSSTGQGRAAFF. CDR3 DNA: TGCGCCAGCAGCTCGACCGGACAGGGGAGAGCAGCTTTCTTT.

This clone was observed once. This chain connects TRBV20-1 to TRBJ1-1; D uncertain. The CDR3 covers 10 residues. Germline-derived CDR1 and CDR2 are DFQATT and SNEGSKA (reference sequence). V lost 3 bases, J lost 6 bases, and 5 bases lay in between. CDR3: CSARQAEAFF. The CDR3 nucleotides read TGCAGTGCTAGGCAAGCTGAAGCTTTCTTT.